This is a list of T cell receptor beta chains from one sample in a study of PD-L1 blockade in urothelial cancer. Repertoires were generated with immunoSEQ multiplex PCR, while TCRdb's copy carries only in-frame clones and drops some. The sample has 72,000 or so clones; around nine tenths are singletons. Specimen: PBMCs, collected around atezolizumab (anti-PD-L1) treatment. Receptors originate from a man between 60 and 70 years old with urothelial cancer. The CDR3 runs from the conserved cysteine through the conserved F or W. The D gene is left open where the match is weak. Clone sizes are given selectively: once, few, many, or a class where the clone is expanded.

j_call | clone_size | d_call | v_call | cdr3_nt | cdr3_aa
TRBJ1-2 | once | . | TRBV12-5 | TGTGCTAGTGCCGTGTGGGAGGGCCGAAGCGGCTACACCTTC | CASAVWEGRSGYTF
TRBJ1-4 | . | . | TRBV28 | TGTGCCAGCAAGGTGGGGGGGAACGATGAAAAACTGTTTTTT | CASKVGGNDEKLFF
TRBJ1-6 | once | . | TRBV7-7 | TGTGCTAGCAGGCCGGGACTCCCCAATTCACCCCTCCACTTT | CASRPGLPNSPLHF
TRBJ2-7 | . | TRBD2 | TRBV30 | TGTGCCTGGACTATAGCGGGAGGGCTTTCCTACGAGCAGTACTTC | CAWTIAGGLSYEQYF
TRBJ2-2 | . | . | TRBV5-8 | TGTGCCAGCAGCTACACACCGAACACCGGGGAGCTGTTTTTT | CASSYTPNTGELFF
TRBJ2-7 | . | TRBD1 | TRBV6-6 | TGTGCCAGCAGTTACTCTGACAGGGGAGGCTACGAGCAGTACTTC | CASSYSDRGGYEQYF
TRBJ1-2 | . | . | TRBV11-2 | TGTGCCAGCAGCTTAGCGCTTAGGAGTGGCTACACCTTC | CASSLALRSGYTF
TRBJ2-2 | . | . | TRBV6-5 | TGTGCCAGCAATCAGGCAGTTGGCGGGGAGCTGTTTTTT | CASNQAVGGELFF
TRBJ1-6 | . | . | TRBV6-1 | TGTGCCAGCAGTGAAGACGGACAGCGCGATTCACCCCTCCACTTT | CASSEDGQRDSPLHF
TRBJ1-2 | . | TRBD1 | TRBV7-9 | TGTGCCAGCAGCTCAGTCGGACAGGCCTCCTATGGCTACACCTTC | CASSSVGQASYGYTF
TRBJ2-1 | once | TRBD1 | TRBV20-1 | TGCAGTGCGTACAGGGGCTATGAGCAGTTCTTC | CSAYRGYEQFF
TRBJ2-6 | . | . | TRBV7-9 | TGTGCCAGCAGCCCGTTGCGGGGGGCCAACGTCCTGACTTTC | CASSPLRGANVLTF
TRBJ2-7 | many | TRBD1 | TRBV4-2 | TGTGCCAGCAGCCAAGGGGTCGGGACAGGGGTCTACGAGCAGTACTTC | CASSQGVGTGVYEQYF
TRBJ1-2 | once | . | TRBV5-5 | TGTGCCAGCAGCCCAAATAACTATGGCTACACCTTC | CASSPNNYGYTF
TRBJ2-5 | . | TRBD2 | TRBV14 | TGTGCCAGCAGCCATTCGTTTTGGACTAGCCGAGAGACCCAGTACTTC | CASSHSFWTSRETQYF
TRBJ2-5 | . | . | TRBV5-6 | TGTGCCAGCAGCTTGCCCCAGAGGTACGAGACCCAGTACTTC | CASSLPQRYETQYF
TRBJ1-2 | . | TRBD1 | TRBV28 | TGTGCCAGCAGCCGCCATTCGACAGGGGGCGATCCTTCTAACTATGGCTACACCTTC | CASSRHSTGGDPSNYGYTF
TRBJ1-4 | . | . | TRBV5-6 | TGTGCCAGCAGCTTGCGGGGAACTAATGAAAAACTGTTTTTT | CASSLRGTNEKLFF
TRBJ2-1 | . | TRBD1 | TRBV10-3 | TGTGCCAGCCGAGACAGGGGGCTCCACAATGAGCAGTTCTTC | CASRDRGLHNEQFF
TRBJ1-2 | . | . | TRBV11-3 | TGTGCCAGCAGCTTAGAACAGGGCGCTGGCTACACCTTC | CASSLEQGAGYTF
TRBJ1-1 | . | . | TRBV28 | TGTGCCAGCAGTTTACCCGATCGGGGGGGGCGGAGAACTGAAGCTTTCTTT | CASSLPDRGGRRTEAFF
TRBJ1-3 | . | . | TRBV7-9 | TGTGCCAGCAGCCCAGCGACAGCGAACTCTGGAAACACCATATATTTT | CASSPATANSGNTIYF
TRBJ1-5 | few | . | TRBV4-2 | TGTGCCAGCAGCCAAGATGCTGGGCAGGGCCCATCGCCCCAGCATTTT | CASSQDAGQGPSPQHF
TRBJ1-6 | . | . | TRBV6-1 | TGTGCCAGCAGTATACAGGGTCGTAATTCACCCCTCCACTTT | CASSIQGRNSPLHF